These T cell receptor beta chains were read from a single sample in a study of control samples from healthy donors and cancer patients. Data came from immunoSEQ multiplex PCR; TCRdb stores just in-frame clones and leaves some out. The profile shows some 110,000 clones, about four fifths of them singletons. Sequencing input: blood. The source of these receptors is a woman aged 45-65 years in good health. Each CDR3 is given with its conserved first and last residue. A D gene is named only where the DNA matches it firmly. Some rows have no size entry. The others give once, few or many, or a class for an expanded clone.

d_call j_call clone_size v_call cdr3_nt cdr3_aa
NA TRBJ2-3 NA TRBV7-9 TGTGCCAGCAGCTTAGGAGGAGATGGGGATACGCAGTATTTT CASSLGGDGDTQYF
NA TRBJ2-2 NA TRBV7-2 TGTGCCAGCAGCTTGAGTGGTAAAACCGGGGTCACCGGGGAGCTGTTTTTT CASSLSGKTGVTGELFF
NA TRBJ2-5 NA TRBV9 TGTGCCAGCAGCGTTGGAGTGGATGGGACCCAGTACTTC CASSVGVDGTQYF
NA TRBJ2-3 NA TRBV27 TGTGCCAGCAGCGTTTATTATAGTACAGGGTCAGATACGCAGTATTTT CASSVYYSTGSDTQYF
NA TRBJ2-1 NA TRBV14 TGTGCCAGCAGCCGGGTGGGGGACTTCTCCTACAATGAGCAGTTCTTC CASSRVGDFSYNEQFF
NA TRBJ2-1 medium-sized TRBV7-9 TGTGCCAGCAGTTCAAGGGACTCGAGGAGGAACAATGAGCAGTTCTTC CASSSRDSRRNNEQFF
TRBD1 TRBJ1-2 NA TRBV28 TGTGCCAGCAGGACAGGGTCCTATGGCTACACCTTC CASRTGSYGYTF
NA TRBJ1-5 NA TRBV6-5 TGTGCCAGCAAGCCGGGGCAGGGTGGTCAGCCCCAGCATTTT CASKPGQGGQPQHF
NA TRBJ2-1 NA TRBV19 TGTGCCAGTAGTATTCTGCGGAACTCCTACAATGAGCAGTTCTTC CASSILRNSYNEQFF
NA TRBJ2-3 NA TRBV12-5 TGTGCTAGTGGTTCCTCCCCCCCTATGGCAGATACGCAGTATTTT CASGSSPPMADTQYF
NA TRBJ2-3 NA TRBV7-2 TGTGCCAGCAGCTTAGCGGGGGCTAGCACAGATACGCAGTATTTT CASSLAGASTDTQYF
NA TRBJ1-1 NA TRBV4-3 TGCCCCAGCAGCCCAAACAGGACCACCCAAGCTTTCTTT CPSSPNRTTQAFF
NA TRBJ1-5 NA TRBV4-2 TGTGCCAGCAGCCAAGGGGGGGGGAATAGCAATCAGCCCCAGCATTTT CASSQGGGNSNQPQHF
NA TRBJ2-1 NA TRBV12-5 TGTGCTAGTGGTTTGGTTGGGCGGGGGACAGGCAATGAGCAGTTCTTC CASGLVGRGTGNEQFF
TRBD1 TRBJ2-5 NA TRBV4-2 TGTGCCAGCAGCCAAGGTCCCAGGGGGGAGACCCAGTACTTC CASSQGPRGETQYF
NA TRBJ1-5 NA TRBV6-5 TGTGCCAGCAGAGGCAGGGGTGGCAATCAGCCCCAGCATTTT CASRGRGGNQPQHF
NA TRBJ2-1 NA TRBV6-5 TGTGCCAGCAGTTACTCGATATCCGGGTCGAATGAGCAGTTCTTC CASSYSISGSNEQFF
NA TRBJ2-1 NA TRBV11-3 TGTGCCAGCAGCCCGGGGGACCCTGAGCAGTTCTTC CASSPGDPEQFF
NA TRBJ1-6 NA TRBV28 TGTGCCAGCAGCGTTATTGGTTCACCCCTCCACTTT CASSVIGSPLHF
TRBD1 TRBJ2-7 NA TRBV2 TGTGCCAGCAGTGAAAGACAGGGGGCGTACGAGCAGTACTTC CASSERQGAYEQYF
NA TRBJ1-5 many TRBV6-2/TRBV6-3 TGTGCCAGCAGTTACTCGAGGACCGGCGGGCAGCCCCAGCATTTT CASSYSRTGGQPQHF
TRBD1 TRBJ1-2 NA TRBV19 TGTGCCAGTAGAGTTTGGGAGACAGGGCAAGGCTACACCTTC CASRVWETGQGYTF
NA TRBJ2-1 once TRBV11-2 TGTGCCAGCAGCCTACGGGATTCCGGGAGCTCCTACAATGAGCAGTTCTTC CASSLRDSGSSYNEQFF
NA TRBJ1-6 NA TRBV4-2 TGTGCCAGCAGCCAAGACATCCACCTTTCGACAGCACGGTGGAATTCACCCCTCCACTTT CASSQDIHLSTARWNSPLHF
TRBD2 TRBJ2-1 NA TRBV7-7 TGTGCTAGCAGCTTAGCTAGCGGGAGTCCCTATGAGCAGTTCTTC CASSLASGSPYEQFF
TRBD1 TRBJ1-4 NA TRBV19 TGTGCCAGTAGTATAGAGGGACAGTGGTATGAAAAACTGTTTTTT CASSIEGQWYEKLFF
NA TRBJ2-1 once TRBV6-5 TGTGCCAGCAGTTACGAGGGCCTCGGGGGCAATGAGCAGTTCTTC CASSYEGLGGNEQFF
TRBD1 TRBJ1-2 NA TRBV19 TGTGCCAGTAGTGTCACAGGGGACTCGAACTATGGCTACACCTTC CASSVTGDSNYGYTF
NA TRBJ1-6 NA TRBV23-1 TGCGCCAGCAGTCCCCCGGCCGGTTCACCCCTCCACTTT CASSPPAGSPLHF
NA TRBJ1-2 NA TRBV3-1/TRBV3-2 TGTGCCAGCAGCCAAGATCAGAAAGTTGGGGGCTACACCTTC CASSQDQKVGGYTF
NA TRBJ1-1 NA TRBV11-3 TGTGCCAGCAGGGCATCTCAGGGTTGGAGCACTGAAGCTTTCTTT CASRASQGWSTEAFF
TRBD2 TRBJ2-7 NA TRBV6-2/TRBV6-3 TGTGCCAGCAGTTACGGGCTAGCGGGGGCCATCTCCTACGAGCAGTACTTC CASSYGLAGAISYEQYF
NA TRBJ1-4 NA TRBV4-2 TGTGCCAGCAGCCAAAATGAAAAACTGTTTTTT CASSQNEKLFF
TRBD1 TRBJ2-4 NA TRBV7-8 TGTGCCAGCAGCCCAGGCGGACAGGATAGAAACATTCAGTACTTC CASSPGGQDRNIQYF
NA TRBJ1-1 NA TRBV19 TGTGCCAGTAGTATCAACTTCGCGGTCGCGAACACTGAAGCTTTCTTT CASSINFAVANTEAFF
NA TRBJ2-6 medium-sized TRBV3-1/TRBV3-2 TGTGCCAGCAGCTCCAGAGGCAGAAGCTCTGGGGCCAACGTCCTGACTTTC CASSSRGRSSGANVLTF
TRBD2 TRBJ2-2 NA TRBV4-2 TGTGCCAGCAGCCGAAGTAGCGGGAGGTTGGGCGGGGAGCTGTTTTTT CASSRSSGRLGGELFF
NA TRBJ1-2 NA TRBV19 TGTGCCAGTAGTATCTTGGGGCTTGGCTACACCTTC CASSILGLGYTF
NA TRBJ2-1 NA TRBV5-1 TGCGCCAGCAGCTTGGGGGGACGGCGGGTCGATGAGCAGTTCTTC CASSLGGRRVDEQFF
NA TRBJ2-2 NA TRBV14 TGTGCCAGCAGCCACGAGAACACCGGGGAGCTGTTTTTT CASSHENTGELFF
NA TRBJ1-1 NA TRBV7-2 TGTGCCAGCAGCTTATTTGGAGGGCAGAACACTGAAGCTTTCTTT CASSLFGGQNTEAFF
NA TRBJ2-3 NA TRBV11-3 TGTGCCAGCAGCGCCCGGTCCCTGACAGATACGCAGTATTTT CASSARSLTDTQYF
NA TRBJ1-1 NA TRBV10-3 TGTGCCATCAAATTGGGGAAGGACACTGAAGCTTTCTTT CAIKLGKDTEAFF
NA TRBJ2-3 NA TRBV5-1 TGCGCCAGCAGTTTTGGGACGCGAGGGGGGTCAGATACGCAGTATTTT CASSFGTRGGSDTQYF
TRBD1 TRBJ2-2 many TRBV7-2 TGTGCCAGCAGCTCCTTAAGGGACAGGGGCACCGGGGAGCTGTTTTTT CASSSLRDRGTGELFF
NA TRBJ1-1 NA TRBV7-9 TGTGCCAGCATAATGGATTCGAACACTGAAGCTTTCTTT CASIMDSNTEAFF
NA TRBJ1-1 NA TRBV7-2 TGTGCCAGCAGCTTAAGGTGGGGGGGCGTGACTGAAGCTTTCTTT CASSLRWGGVTEAFF
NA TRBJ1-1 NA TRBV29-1 TGCAGCGCTGGGGCTATCGAGGCTGAAGCTTTCTTT CSAGAIEAEAFF